This T cell receptor (beta chain) was profiled in a study of blood T cell repertoires in COVID-19. About the study: T cells, B-cell-depleted T cells, or PBMCs supplied cDNA or gDNA.

As handled by the study authors: Estimated nucleated cell counts came from reference gene primer amplification. Only in-frame clones appear in the TCRdb table, and some are missing; sequencing was by immunoSEQ multiplex PCR. V and J calls and clone size are given by that table; D and trimming were obtained from the DNA. The sample yields about 49,000 clones, about nine tenths seen once. The CDR3 loop spans 15 amino acids. Trimming at V came to 2 bases and at J to 7 bases, leaving 8 bases not matched to a gene. Germline V gene lookup returns CDR1 SNHLY and CDR2 FYNNEI. A single count supports this clone.

This sequence was found in a human donor in a cohort sampled during active COVID-19. Sequenced input: peripheral blood. The gene calls are TRBV2 and TRBJ2-1; the match to TRBD2 covers 7 bases. The CDR3 is CASSERSGNLNEQFF. The CDR3 coding sequence is TGTGCCAGCAGTGAACGGAGCGGGAATTTAAATGAGCAGTTCTTC.